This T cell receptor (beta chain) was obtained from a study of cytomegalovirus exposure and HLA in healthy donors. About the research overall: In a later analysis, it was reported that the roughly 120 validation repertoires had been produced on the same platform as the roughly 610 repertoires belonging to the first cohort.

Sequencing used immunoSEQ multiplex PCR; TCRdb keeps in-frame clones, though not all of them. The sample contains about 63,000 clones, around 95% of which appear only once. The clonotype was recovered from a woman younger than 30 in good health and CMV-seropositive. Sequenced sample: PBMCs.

CDR3 loop: CASSYSTGRPYEQYF. Written as DNA, the CDR3 is TGTGCCAGCAGTTACTCGACCGGGAGACCCTACGAGCAGTACTTC. The chain employs TRBV6-5 and TRBJ2-7; perhaps TRBD2 as D (6 bases). Germline lookup yields CDR1 MNHEY and CDR2 SVGAGI. With 0 bases removed from V and 2 bases from J, the gap between germline ends came to 11 bases. This CDR3 spans 15 amino acids.